Below, 29 T cell receptor beta chains from the same sample are listed, as sequenced in a study of T cell repertoires in cytomegalovirus infection. TCRdb re-derived calls from the reads in MiXCR, one entry per CDR3 protein. The top ten hold around 20% of the sample, which has under 200,000 distinct CDR3 sequences, roughly a sixth seen once. Sequencing input: CD8+ T cells from PBMCs. The receptors were sampled from a human donor in good health (CMV status not recorded). Some clones in this sample may be carry-over from other donors' samples.

This clonotype was observed a handful of times. The V and J genes are TRBV27 and TRBJ1-5, with D hard to call. The length of the CDR3 is 13 residues. Trimming removed 3 bases at V and 4 bases at J, with 7 bases between. Looked up from germline, CDR1 is MNHEY and CDR2 is SMNVEV (reference sequence). CDR3 sequence: CASSFAANQPQHF. CDR3 DNA: TGTGCCAGCAGTTTCGCGGCAAATCAGCCCCAGCATTTT.

This clonotype was counted many times. For the CDR3, the DNA is TGTGCCAGTAGACCCCGGACAGCAACTAATGAAAAACTGTTTTTT. This codes for CASRPRTATNEKLFF. The rearrangement links TRBV19 to TRBJ1-4; D is perhaps TRBD1 (6 bases). CDR3 size: 15 residues. CDR1 and CDR2 from the germline V gene are LNHDA and SQIVND (reference sequence). The V and J ends lost 6 bases and 0 bases respectively, with 11 bases between them.

This clonotype was detected only a few times. The V call is TRBV7-2, the J call TRBJ2-1, with TRBD1 matching 7 bases. Germline lookup yields CDR1 SGHTA and CDR2 FQGNSA. The CDR3 runs to 16 residues. V lost 7 bases and J lost 4; bases outside the gene matches: 13. CDR3 DNA: TGTGCCAGCACTACGCCGGGACAGAGATTATACAATGAGCAGTTCTTC. Amino acid sequence: CASTTPGQRLYNEQFF.

The V and J genes are TRBV27 and TRBJ2-7, with 9 bases lining up with TRBD1. The trim removed 6 bases at V and 4 bases at J, leaving 7 bases unmatched. From germline, CDR1 is MNHEY and CDR2 SMNVEV (reference sequence). The CDR3 sequence is 14 residues long. CDR3 amino acids: CASRPRQGVYEQYF. CDR3 sequence (DNA): TGTGCCAGCAGACCCAGACAGGGGGTTTACGAGCAGTACTTC.

The chain employs TRBV9 and TRBJ2-2, with 7 bases aligning to TRBD2. Trimming removed 4 bases from V and 6 bases from J; junction bases left unmatched: 6. The CDR3 runs to 14 residues. Germline assignment: CDR1 SGDLS and CDR2 YYNGEE. The CDR3 coding sequence is TGTGCCAGCAGCAGTAGTGGGGGGGCCGGGGAGCTGTTTTTT. It encodes CASSSSGGAGELFF.

This clonotype was counted a few times. This chain connects TRBV6-5 to TRBJ2-2; 8 bases fit TRBD1. This CDR3 is 18 amino acids long. The germline V gene has CDR1 MNHEY and CDR2 SVGAGI. V dropped 0 bases and J dropped 6; count of bases not matched to a gene: 12. CDR3 region: CASSYSIFRGQAAGELFF. The CDR3 DNA follows: TGTGCCAGCAGTTACTCAATTTTTAGGGGACAGGCGGCCGGGGAGCTGTTTTTT.

This clonotype appeared a few times. The chain joins TRBV6-2 or TRBV6-3 to TRBJ1-1; no reliable D call. The ends were cut back, 6 bases at V and 7 bases at J, with 15 bases in the middle. From germline, CDR1 is MNHEY and CDR2 SVGEGT. The CDR3 is made up of 13 amino acids. CDR3 sequence (DNA): TGTGCCAGCAGGCAAAACCGGGCCCTTGAAGCTTTCTTT. Its translation is CASRQNRALEAFF.

This clonotype was detected only a few times. The J gene is TRBJ2-7, the V gene TRBV7-6, with D perhaps matching TRBD2 (6 bases). Deletions cut 4 bases from V and 2 bases from J, with 18 bases between. Germline V gene data show CDR1 as SGHVS and CDR2 as FNYEAQ. This CDR3 is 16 amino acids long. The CDR3 bases are TGTGCCAGCAGCTATGGGGCTAGCGCGACGACCTACGAGCAGTACTTC. It encodes CASSYGASATTYEQYF.

The rearrangement links TRBV27 to TRBJ2-1; D might be TRBD2 (6 bases). The CDR3 extends over 13 amino acids. Trimming took off 4 bases at V and 6 bases at J, with 10 bases between the two ends. Looked up from germline, CDR1 is MNHEY and CDR2 is SMNVEV (reference sequence). DNA of the CDR3: TGTGCCAGCAGTTCGGGACTCCTCAATGAGCAGTTCTTC. Amino acids: CASSSGLLNEQFF.

V gene TRBV11-1 combines with J gene TRBJ1-1; 7 positions match TRBD1. V dropped 3 bases and J dropped 10; count of bases not matched to a gene: 8. Per germline, CDR1 SGHAT and CDR2 FQDESV (reference sequence). The CDR3 has 13 amino acids. The CDR3 DNA sequence: TGTGCCAGCAGCTTGTGGCCGGGACAGACAGCTTTCTTT. Protein: CASSLWPGQTAFF.

Only one count was recorded for this clonotype. The genes are TRBV6-2 or TRBV6-3 and TRBJ2-1; D ambiguous. Trimming shortened V by 2 bases and J by 4 bases, and 12 bases separated the two germline ends. The CDR3 loop spans 15 amino acids. Germline values: CDR1 MNHEY, CDR2 SVGEGT. CDR3 sequence: CASSYPSPPYNEQFF. CDR3 sequence (DNA): TGTGCCAGCAGTTACCCCTCACCACCGTACAATGAGCAGTTCTTC.

In its sample, this clonotype was seen a few times. The J gene is TRBJ2-7, the V gene TRBV7-3; 9 nucleotides agree with TRBD2. Germline V gives CDR1 SGHTA, CDR2 FQGTGA. With V trimmed by 1 base and J by 4 bases, 5 bases remained unmatched. The CDR3 spans 15 residues. The DNA for the CDR3 is TGTGCCAGCAGCTTAAGCGGGGGGGCACAATACGAGCAGTACTTC. Translating it yields CASSLSGGAQYEQYF.

The chain links TRBV11-2 to TRBJ2-1; 10 bases match TRBD2. Germline-derived CDR1 and CDR2 are SGHAT and FQNNGV. V was clipped by 1 base and J by 9 bases; unmatched bases: 9. The CDR3 extends over 16 amino acids. This CDR3 reads CASSLGLAGVSVEQFF. The CDR3 DNA reads as TGTGCCAGCAGCTTAGGGCTAGCGGGAGTTTCTGTTGAGCAGTTCTTC.

V is TRBV28 and J is TRBJ2-7; no definite D call. Germline V gives CDR1 MDHEN, CDR2 SYDVKM. CDR3 length equals 13 residues. The ends were cut back, 6 bases at V and 0 bases at J, with 9 bases in the middle. CDR3 amino acids: CASSILNSYEQYF. The CDR3 bases are TGTGCCAGCAGCATCTTGAACTCCTACGAGCAGTACTTC.

This clonotype was recorded at least ten times. The J gene is TRBJ1-1, the V gene TRBV7-2; TRBD1 matches 7 bases. Germline CDR1 and CDR2: SGHTA and FQGNSA. The CDR3 extends over 15 amino acids. The J segment lost 0 bases and the V segment lost 4 bases, leaving 5 bases of the junction unmatched. CDR3 coding DNA: TGTGCCAGCAGCTGGGACAGTTACATGAACACTGAAGCTTTCTTT. Its translation: CASSWDSYMNTEAFF.

The chain combines TRBV6-2 or TRBV6-3 with TRBJ1-1, with D possibly matching TRBD1 (5 bases). Germline CDR1 reads MNHEY; CDR2 reads SVGEGT. Trimming left V 10 bases short and J 0 bases short, with 9 bases between. This CDR3 is built from 12 residues. Here the CDR3 reads CATGRVNTEAFF. CDR3 nucleotides: TGTGCCACAGGGCGGGTGAACACTGAAGCTTTCTTT.

This clonotype was seen more than once but under ten times. The chain recombines TRBV7-3 with TRBJ2-1; D might be TRBD2 (6 bases). Trimming left V 4 bases short and J 4 bases short, with 14 bases between. The CDR3 is made up of 15 amino acids. Germline V lookup: CDR1 SGHTA, CDR2 FQGTGA. The CDR3, as DNA: TGTGCCAGCAGCTCTCAACTAGCAGCTTACAATGAGCAGTTCTTC. This translates into CASSSQLAAYNEQFF.

This clonotype was found a few times. V and J are TRBV7-9 and TRBJ2-3, with 7 bases fitting TRBD1. With 2 bases clipped from V and 3 bases from J, the junction kept 23 bases outside the gene matches. The CDR3 totals 21 residues. Per the germline V gene, CDR1 is SEHNR and CDR2 is FQNEAQ (reference sequence). CDR3 in DNA: TGTGCCAGCAGCTTACGAACCCAGGGACAGCACAAGACGTCGGCGACAGATACGCAGTATTTT. This gives the protein CASSLRTQGQHKTSATDTQYF.

This chain joins TRBV7-9 and TRBJ2-7, with a weak D call TRBD2 (5 bases). The V and J ends lost 7 bases and 3 bases respectively, with 7 bases between them. The CDR3 length is 11 residues. Germline V gene data show CDR1 as SEHNR and CDR2 as FQNEAQ (reference sequence). The CDR3 DNA sequence: TGTGCCAGCACCGGGAACTACGAGCAGTACTTC. Protein: CASTGNYEQYF.

This chain joins TRBV6-2 or TRBV6-3 and TRBJ2-2; tentative D call: TRBD2 (5 bases). Trimming cost V 1 base and J 5 bases, with 26 bases left between them. CDR3 length: 20 residues. CDR1 and CDR2 from the germline V gene are MNHEY and SVGEGT. The CDR3 DNA is TGTGCCAGCAGTTACTATCGGTCGAGCGGAGTTACACCGGGGACCGGGGAGCTGTTTTTT. Encoded protein: CASSYYRSSGVTPGTGELFF.

This chain joins TRBV11-2 and TRBJ2-4; 7 nucleotides match TRBD1. This CDR3 has 18 residues. CDR1 is SGHAT and CDR2 is FQNNGV in the germline V gene. V lost 7 bases and J lost 0; bases outside the gene matches: 15. CDR3 in DNA: TGTGCCAGCACCCCCCGAGGGGGCCCTATCTTAGCCAAAAACATTCAGTACTTC. Translation gives CASTPRGGPILAKNIQYF.

In its sample, this clonotype was seen a few times. The chain recombines TRBV5-1 with TRBJ2-1; no clear D. The germline V and J ends were trimmed by 1 base and 5 bases, with 7 bases remaining between them. The CDR3 contains 13 residues. Germline-derived CDR1 and CDR2 are SGHRS and YFSETQ. The CDR3, as DNA: TGCGCCAGCAGCTTGTTGAACGACAATGAGCAGTTCTTC. Encoded protein: CASSLLNDNEQFF.

V and J are TRBV12-3 or TRBV12-4 and TRBJ2-1, with D hard to call. Trimming shortened V by 6 bases and J by 7 bases, and 13 bases separated the two germline ends. This CDR3 has 13 residues. The CDR3 here is CASSSTGPNEQFF. DNA of the CDR3: TGTGCCAGCAGCTCGACTGGACCAAATGAGCAGTTCTTC.

The rearrangement links TRBV5-1 to TRBJ2-7, with D perhaps matching TRBD2 (6 bases). The ends were cut back, 4 bases at V and 7 bases at J, with 21 bases in the middle. Germline loops: CDR1 SGHRS, CDR2 YFSETQ. The CDR3 consists of 15 residues. DNA of the CDR3: TGCGCCAGCAGCCTATTCCCGAGACTAGGCGAAGAGCAGTACTTC. Protein sequence: CASSLFPRLGEEQYF.

J is TRBJ1-5 and V is TRBV6-2 or TRBV6-3, with D possibly matching TRBD1 (5 bases). The germline gives CDR1 MNHEY, CDR2 SVGEGT. The CDR3 is made up of 14 amino acids. V gave up 7 bases and J gave up 2 bases, with 12 bases separating them. The CDR3 sequence is CASKRGGRNQPQHF. In DNA, the CDR3 is TGTGCCAGCAAACGGGGGGGTCGCAATCAGCCCCAGCATTTT.

This clonotype appeared many times. The chain has TRBV7-2 and TRBJ2-7, with 8 bases matching TRBD2. Per the germline V gene, CDR1 is SGHTA and CDR2 is FQGNSA. Trimming at V came to 0 bases and at J to 5 bases, leaving 6 bases not matched to a gene. The CDR3 sequence is 15 residues long. The CDR3 DNA sequence: TGTGCCAGCAGCTTAGCGAGTGAGCGGGGGAACGAGCAGTACTTC. This sequence encodes CASSLASERGNEQYF. Using reference TRBV7-2 and TRBJ2-7 for the parts outside the CDR3, the full variable domain is GAGVSQSPSNKVTEKGKDVELRCDPISGHTALYWYRQSLGQGLEFLIYFQGNSAPDKSGLPSDRFSAERTGGSVSTLTIQRTQQEDSAVYLCASSLASERGNEQYFGPGTRLTVT.

This clonotype has only a few counts. This rearrangement joins TRBV29-1 to TRBJ2-1; D is unresolved. Germline V gene data show CDR1 as SQVTM and CDR2 as ANQGSEA. Between the trimmed V and J ends, which lost 5 bases and 7 bases, there was a span of 15 bases. There are 13 residues in the CDR3. The CDR3 DNA follows: TGCAGCGTTCCATATGGTTCGATAAATGAGCAGTTCTTC. Protein: CSVPYGSINEQFF.

V gene TRBV28 combines with J gene TRBJ2-7; no clear D. Germline CDR1 MDHEN, CDR2 SYDVKM. The V end lost 3 bases, the J end lost 0 bases, and 6 bases lay between the germline ends. The CDR3 has 13 amino acids. CDR3 nucleotide sequence: TGTGCCAGCAGTTTCCGTAGCTCCTACGAGCAGTACTTC. It encodes CASSFRSSYEQYF.

Only one count was recorded for this clonotype. The V call is TRBV28, the J call TRBJ1-1; no firm D call. Trimming removed 6 bases from V and 4 bases from J, with 15 bases in between. This CDR3 region has 14 residues. Germline values: CDR1 MDHEN, CDR2 SYDVKM. The chain's CDR3 is CASSINSLGTEAFF. CDR3 DNA sequence: TGTGCCAGCAGCATAAACTCTCTTGGCACTGAAGCTTTCTTT.